The 4 T cell receptor beta chains below come from one sample, sequenced in a study of blood T cell repertoires in COVID-19. Profiled with immunoSEQ multiplex PCR; TCRdb holds only in-frame clones, not every one. The repertoire has fewer than 400,000 clones, roughly 90% of them found once; the top ten carry approximately 2%. The material sequenced was peripheral blood. The receptors were sampled from a woman under 40 with COVID-19, enrolled during active disease.

V is TRBV28 and J is TRBJ1-2; TRBD1 is a possible D gene (5 bases). The CDR3 has 14 residues. V was trimmed by 5 bases and J by 3 bases, leaving 13 bases between them. CDR1 and CDR2 (germline): MDHEN, SYDVKM. Written as DNA, the CDR3 is TGTGCCAGCAGTCCCCCCGCAGGGTACTATGGCTACACCTTC. Translating it yields CASSPPAGYYGYTF.

This chain links TRBV7-2 with TRBJ2-7, with a tentative D call TRBD2 (5 bases). V was pared by 2 bases and J by 4 bases, with 9 bases between. CDR3 length: 13 amino acids. Germline CDR1 is SGHTA and CDR2 is FQGNSA. The CDR3 spells CASSLSAVYEQYF. CDR3 nucleotides: TGTGCCAGCAGCTTATCAGCGGTTTACGAGCAGTACTTC.

This clone has just a few counts. The rearrangement uses TRBV9 and TRBJ1-2, with D possibly matching TRBD1 (6 bases). The CDR3 loop spans 17 amino acids. Between the trimmed V and J ends, which lost 3 bases and 5 bases, there was a span of 23 bases. In germline, CDR1 is SGDLS, CDR2 YYNGEE. The CDR3 protein is CASSASQGKAGGYGYTF. The CDR3 DNA follows: TGTGCCAGCAGCGCCTCACAGGGAAAGGCGGGAGGGTATGGCTACACCTTC.

V gene TRBV4-1 combines with J gene TRBJ2-1, with 13 positions matching TRBD2. Losses at the gene ends were 5 bases for V and 3 bases for J; bases not matched to a gene: 7. The CDR3 is 17 residues long. Looked up from germline, CDR1 is MGHRA and CDR2 is YSYEKL. CDR3 bases: TGCGCCAGCAGCGGGACTAGCGGGGAAAAATACTACAATGAGCAGTTCTTC. It codes for CASSGTSGEKYYNEQFF.